These 9 T cell receptor beta chains originate from one sample sequenced in a study of T-cell memory formation after mild COVID-19. TCRdb passed the 5' RACE reads through MiXCR, listing each CDR3 protein once. Of about 600,000 distinct CDR3 sequences detected, about a fifth appear once; the ten largest clones hold approximately 8.4%. Source material: PBMCs or a T cell subset sorted from them (not recorded which). The receptor source for this set is an adult woman who had mild COVID-19 (a few samples of this study predate the infection). Cell type and time point are not known.

This clonotype was detected only a few times. The chain joins TRBV6-2 or TRBV6-3 to TRBJ2-1; TRBD2 matches at 9 bases. The CDR3 loop spans 17 amino acids. Germline V gene lookup returns CDR1 MNHEY and CDR2 SVGEGT. The J segment lost 3 bases and the V segment lost 3 bases, leaving 9 bases of the junction unmatched. CDR3 nucleotide sequence: TGTGCCAGCAGTTATCTACCGACTAGCGGACTCTACAATGAGCAGTTCTTC. Encoded protein: CASSYLPTSGLYNEQFF.

V gene TRBV20-1 combines with J gene TRBJ1-2, with 7 bases fitting TRBD1. The CDR3 consists of 14 residues. After removal of 4 bases from V and 0 bases from J, the junction contained 5 bases not matched to a gene. Germline V gene lookup returns CDR1 DFQATT and CDR2 SNEGSKA (reference sequence). CDR3 DNA sequence: TGCAGTGCTATCGCCGACAGGGCTAACTATGGCTACACCTTC. Protein product: CSAIADRANYGYTF.

The chain combines TRBV10-3 with TRBJ2-1; maybe TRBD2 (6 bases). From germline, CDR1 is ENHRY and CDR2 SYGVKD. The CDR3 is made up of 16 amino acids. V shed 6 bases and J shed 0 bases, with 15 bases lying between them. The chain's CDR3 is CAISPTSNLSYNEQFF. In DNA form, the CDR3 reads TGTGCCATCAGCCCGACTAGTAATCTCTCCTACAATGAGCAGTTCTTC.

There are a few counts of this clonotype. The CDR3 sequence is CASSGGASLETQYF. The DNA for the CDR3 is TGTGCCAGCAGCGGGGGGGCTAGCTTGGAGACCCAGTACTTC. The chain employs TRBV11-2 and TRBJ2-5; D is perhaps TRBD2 (7 bases). Trimming removed 5 bases from V and 5 bases from J, with 15 bases in between. This CDR3 has 14 amino acids. Germline CDR1 and CDR2: SGHAT and FQNNGV.

This clonotype was seen a few times. The J gene is TRBJ1-2, the V gene TRBV12-3 or TRBV12-4; tentative D call: TRBD1 (5 bases). The CDR3 loop spans 16 amino acids. V gave up 6 bases and J gave up 5 bases, with 22 bases separating them. This CDR3 reads CASSRLAGRPEYGYTF. The CDR3, as DNA: TGTGCCAGCAGCCGATTGGCAGGGAGGCCAGAGTATGGCTACACCTTC.

This clonotype turned up a few times. CDR3 sequence: CSARADRGTDTQYF. The CDR3 region has the DNA TGCAGTGCTAGAGCGGACAGGGGCACAGATACGCAGTATTTT. V and J are TRBV20-1 and TRBJ2-3; 8 bases agree with TRBD1. J gave up 1 base and V 1 base, and 1 base lay outside the gene matches. The CDR3 spans 14 residues. CDR1 DFQATT and CDR2 SNEGSKA come from the germline V gene (reference sequence).

This clonotype was detected a few times. The V gene is TRBV30, the J gene TRBJ1-1; D ambiguous. Germline V gives CDR1 GTSNPN, CDR2 SVGIG (reference sequence). The ends were cut back, 7 bases at V and 0 bases at J, with 15 bases in the middle. This CDR3 has 14 amino acids. CDR3 coding DNA: TGTGCCTCTATACGAGAGTTCATGAACACTGAAGCTTTCTTT. It specifies CASIREFMNTEAFF.

The chain employs TRBV7-2 and TRBJ2-7; 7 bases match TRBD2. The germline V gene has CDR1 SGHTA and CDR2 FQGNSA. The CDR3 spans 18 residues. Germline trimming cut 2 bases from V and 1 base from J; bases unmatched to any gene: 14. The DNA of the CDR3 is TGTGCCAGCAGCTTAAGGGGTCATGGGAGGGCCGCATCCTACGAGCAGTACTTC. It encodes CASSLRGHGRAASYEQYF.

The chain is built from TRBV24-1 and TRBJ2-1, with a weak D call TRBD2 (6 bases). CDR3 length equals 18 residues. Germline CDR1 reads KGHDR; CDR2 reads SFDVKD. Trimming stripped 2 bases from V and 6 bases from J, with 22 bases between. The DNA of the CDR3 is TGTGCCACCAGTGATTGGCCGCCCGGGACCCGGGAGAGCAATGAGCAGTTCTTC. It specifies CATSDWPPGTRESNEQFF.